These T cell receptor beta chains were read from a single sample in a study of blood T cell repertoires in COVID-19. Assay used: immunoSEQ multiplex PCR; TCRdb lists only in-frame clones, some missing. The data contain approximately 72,000 clones, approximately 85% of them singletons. The sequencing sample was made of peripheral blood. All receptors come from a woman aged 80 or older with active or convalescent COVID-19. Each CDR3 is given with its conserved first and last residue. Each record gives: V gene, J gene, D gene, clone size, CDR3 DNA, CDR3 protein. D genes are given only for firm matches. The size entry is marked missing in some rows and otherwise reads once, few, many or a size class.

TRBV5-6	TRBJ2-1	TRBD2	NA	TGTGCCAGCAGTCAAACGACTAGCGGGGAGCAGTTCTTC	CASSQTTSGEQFF
TRBV19	TRBJ1-1	NA	NA	TGTGCCAGTAGTACGCTCACAGGGAATTCTGAAGCTTTCTTT	CASSTLTGNSEAFF
TRBV20-1	TRBJ2-5	TRBD1	NA	TGCAGTGCTAGTCGAGGGAGTGCAGGGGGTCTCAAAGAGACCCAGTACTTC	CSASRGSAGGLKETQYF
TRBV27	TRBJ1-5	NA	NA	TGTGCCAGCAGTTTATGGGGAGGGCAGCCCCAGCATTTT	CASSLWGGQPQHF
TRBV2	TRBJ1-1	NA	NA	TGTGCCAGCAAGCTGACAGGGAACACTGAAGCTTTCTTT	CASKLTGNTEAFF
TRBV19	TRBJ1-1	NA	NA	TGTGCCAGTAGTTGGCAGAACCTGAACACTGAAGCTTTCTTT	CASSWQNLNTEAFF
TRBV25-1	TRBJ2-1	NA	NA	TGTGCCAGCAGTGAATATGGGTCTAGCTCCTACAATGAGCAGTTCTTC	CASSEYGSSSYNEQFF
TRBV6-2/TRBV6-3	TRBJ1-4	TRBD1	NA	TGTGCCAGCAGTTCCGGACAGGGTGTAACTAATGAAAAACTGTTTTTT	CASSSGQGVTNEKLFF
TRBV21-1	TRBJ1-6	NA	NA	TGTGCCAGCAGCAATCTTTCCCCGGATGGGACAGGCAAAAATAATTCACCCCTCCACTTT	CASSNLSPDGTGKNNSPLHF
TRBV5-1	TRBJ1-6	TRBD1	NA	TGCGCCAGCAGCTTGGATGGGACAGCGAATTCACCCCTCCACTTT	CASSLDGTANSPLHF
TRBV10-3	TRBJ1-1	TRBD1	few	TGTGCCATCCGGACAGGGGCGAACACTGAAGCTTTCTTT	CAIRTGANTEAFF
TRBV5-4	TRBJ1-3	NA	few	TGTGCCAGCAGCTTGATCGGCTCTGGAAACACCATATATTTT	CASSLIGSGNTIYF
TRBV10-3	TRBJ1-2	NA	NA	TGTGCCATCAGTGAGAAGGACACGGGGGGGGACTATGGCTACACCTTC	CAISEKDTGGDYGYTF
TRBV7-9	TRBJ1-1	NA	NA	TGTGCCAGCAGCTTCAGGACATCTGAAGCTTTCTTT	CASSFRTSEAFF
TRBV7-9	TRBJ1-1	NA	NA	TGTGCCAGCAGCTTATTAGGGGGTACTGAAGCTTTCTTT	CASSLLGGTEAFF
TRBV4-2	TRBJ1-1	TRBD1	NA	TGTGCCAGCAGCCTACGACAGGGGGCGAGCACTGAAGCTTTCTTT	CASSLRQGASTEAFF
TRBV15	TRBJ2-1	NA	NA	TGTGCCACCAGCAGAGCAAATGAGCAGTTCTTC	CATSRANEQFF
TRBV18	TRBJ2-7	TRBD1	NA	TGTGCCAGCTCACCACGTCCGACAGGGGGGGACTCCTACGAGCAGTACTTC	CASSPRPTGGDSYEQYF
TRBV12-3/TRBV12-4	TRBJ1-2	NA	NA	TGTGCCAGCAGTTCGCAGACAGGATATGGCTACACCTTC	CASSSQTGYGYTF
TRBV19	TRBJ1-1	NA	NA	TGTGCCACATCATCCCAGGTGAACACTGAAGCTTTCTTT	CATSSQVNTEAFF
TRBV4-3	TRBJ2-1	TRBD2	NA	TGCGCCAGCAGCCAAGTTCTCGCGGGGGGGGCCTACAATGAGCAGTTCTTC	CASSQVLAGGAYNEQFF
TRBV7-3	TRBJ2-1	NA	NA	TGTGCCAGCAGCCCGTCCGCAGGGGCGGACAATGAGCAGTTCTTC	CASSPSAGADNEQFF
TRBV7-9	TRBJ2-4	TRBD1	NA	TGTGCCAGCAGCGACAGGGTCTTCCAAGACACGACCAAAAACATTCAGTACTTC	CASSDRVFQDTTKNIQYF
TRBV21-1	TRBJ2-7	NA	NA	TGTGCCAGCAGCGGAGGACCCCACAGGGGCTGTAATCAGCAGTACTTC	CASSGGPHRGCNQQYF